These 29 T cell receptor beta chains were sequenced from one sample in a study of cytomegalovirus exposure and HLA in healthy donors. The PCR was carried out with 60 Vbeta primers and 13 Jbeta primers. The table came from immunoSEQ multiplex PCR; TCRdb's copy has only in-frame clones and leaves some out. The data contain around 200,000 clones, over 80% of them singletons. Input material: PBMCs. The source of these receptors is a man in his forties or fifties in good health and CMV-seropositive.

CDR3 amino acids: CASGLTGGLETQYF. In DNA, the CDR3 is TGCGCCAGCGGCCTGACAGGCGGCTTAGAGACCCAGTACTTC. The chain employs TRBV5-1 and TRBJ2-5; perhaps TRBD1 as D (6 bases). The V end lost 7 bases, the J end lost 4 bases, and 17 bases lay between the germline ends. This CDR3 is 14 amino acids long. CDR1 is SGHRS and CDR2 is YFSETQ in the germline V gene.

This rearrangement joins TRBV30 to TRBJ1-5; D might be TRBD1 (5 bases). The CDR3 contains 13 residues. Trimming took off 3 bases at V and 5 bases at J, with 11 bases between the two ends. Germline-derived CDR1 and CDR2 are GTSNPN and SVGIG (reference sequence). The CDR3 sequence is CAWRAGGDQPQHF. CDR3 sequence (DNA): TGTGCCTGGAGGGCCGGGGGGGATCAGCCCCAGCATTTT. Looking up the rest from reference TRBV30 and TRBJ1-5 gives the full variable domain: SQTIHQWPATLVQPVGSPLSLECTVEGTSNPNLYWYRQAAGRGLQLLFYSVGIGQISSEVPQNLSASRPQDRQFILSSKKLLLSDSGFYLCAWRAGGDQPQHFGDGTRLSIL.

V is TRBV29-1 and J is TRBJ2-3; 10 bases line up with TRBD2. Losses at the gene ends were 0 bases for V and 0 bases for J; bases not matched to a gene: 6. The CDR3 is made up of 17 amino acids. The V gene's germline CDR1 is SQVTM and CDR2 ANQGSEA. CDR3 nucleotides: TGCAGCGTTGAAGATCCTAGCGGGAGTTGGAGCACAGATACGCAGTATTTT. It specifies CSVEDPSGSWSTDTQYF.

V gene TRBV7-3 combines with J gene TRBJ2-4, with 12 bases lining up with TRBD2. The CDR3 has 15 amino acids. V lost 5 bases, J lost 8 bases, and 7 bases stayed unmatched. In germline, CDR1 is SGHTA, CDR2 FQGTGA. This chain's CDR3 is CASSPGLAGTDIQYF. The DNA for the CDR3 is TGTGCCAGCAGCCCCGGACTAGCGGGAACGGACATTCAGTACTTC.

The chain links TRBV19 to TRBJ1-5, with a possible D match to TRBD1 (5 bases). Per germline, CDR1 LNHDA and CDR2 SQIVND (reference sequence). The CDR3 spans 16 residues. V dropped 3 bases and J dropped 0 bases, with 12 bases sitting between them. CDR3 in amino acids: CASSITGLYSNQPQHF. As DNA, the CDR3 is TGTGCCAGTAGTATTACAGGTCTCTATAGCAATCAGCCCCAGCATTTT.

The CDR3 region is CASSEPTSDTQYF. CDR3 in DNA: TGTGCCAGCAGTGAACCTACCTCAGATACGCAGTATTTT. This chain connects TRBV6-5 to TRBJ2-3; D call uncertain. Between the trimmed V and J ends, which lost 5 bases and 4 bases, there was a span of 10 bases. Germline CDR1 and CDR2: MNHEY and SVGAGI. The CDR3 extends over 13 amino acids.

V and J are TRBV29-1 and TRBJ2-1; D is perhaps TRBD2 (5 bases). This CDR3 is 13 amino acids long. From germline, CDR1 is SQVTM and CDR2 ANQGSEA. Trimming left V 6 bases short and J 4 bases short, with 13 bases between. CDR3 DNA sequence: TGCAGCGTCGAGGGCGAGGAGTACAATGAGCAGTTCTTC. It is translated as CSVEGEEYNEQFF.

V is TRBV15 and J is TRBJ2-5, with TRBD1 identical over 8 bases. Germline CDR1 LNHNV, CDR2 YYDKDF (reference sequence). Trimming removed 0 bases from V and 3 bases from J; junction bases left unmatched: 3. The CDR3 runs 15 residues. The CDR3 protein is CATSRELDREETQYF. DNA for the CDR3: TGTGCCACCAGCAGAGAACTGGACAGGGAAGAGACCCAGTACTTC.

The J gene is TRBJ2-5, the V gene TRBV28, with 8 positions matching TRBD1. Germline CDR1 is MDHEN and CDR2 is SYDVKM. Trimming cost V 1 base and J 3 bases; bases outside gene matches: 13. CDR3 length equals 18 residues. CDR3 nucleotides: TGTGCCAGCAGTTTATCCAGGGGGCTTTCTCCCCAAGAAGAGACCCAGTACTTC. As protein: CASSLSRGLSPQEETQYF. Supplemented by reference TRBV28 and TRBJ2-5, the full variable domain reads DVKVTQSSRYLVKRTGEKVFLECVQDMDHENMFWYRQDPGLGLRLIYFSYDVKMKEKGDIPEGYSVSREKKERFSLILESASTNQTSMYLCASSLSRGLSPQEETQYFGPGTRLLVL.

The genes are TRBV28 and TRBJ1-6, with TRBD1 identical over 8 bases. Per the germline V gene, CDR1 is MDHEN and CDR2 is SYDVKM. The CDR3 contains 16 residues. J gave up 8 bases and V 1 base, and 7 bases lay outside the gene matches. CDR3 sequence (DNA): TGTGCCAGCAGTTTATTCGTACAGGGGGAGGATTCACCCCTCCACTTT. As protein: CASSLFVQGEDSPLHF.

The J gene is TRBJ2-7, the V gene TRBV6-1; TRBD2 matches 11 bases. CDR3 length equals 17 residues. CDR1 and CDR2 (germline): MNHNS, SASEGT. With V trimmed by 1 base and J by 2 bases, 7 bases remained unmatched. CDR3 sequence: CASSEGFGTSGPYEQYF. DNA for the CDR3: TGTGCCAGCAGTGAAGGTTTTGGGACTAGCGGACCCTACGAGCAGTACTTC.

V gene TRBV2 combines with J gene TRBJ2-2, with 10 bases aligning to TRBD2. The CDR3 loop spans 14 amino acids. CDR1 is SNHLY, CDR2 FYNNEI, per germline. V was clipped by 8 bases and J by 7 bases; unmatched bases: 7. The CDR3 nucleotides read TGTGCCAGCGACAGCGGGAGGGGAGACGGGGAGCTGTTTTTT. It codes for CASDSGRGDGELFF.

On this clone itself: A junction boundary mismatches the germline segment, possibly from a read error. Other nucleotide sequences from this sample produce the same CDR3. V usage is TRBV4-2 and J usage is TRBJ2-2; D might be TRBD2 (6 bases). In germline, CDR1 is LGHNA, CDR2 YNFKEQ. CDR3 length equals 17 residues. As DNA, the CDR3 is TGTGCCAGCAGCCAATGGGGTCGACGGGGACTTCCCGGCGAGCTGTTTTTT. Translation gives CASSQWGRRGLPGELFF.

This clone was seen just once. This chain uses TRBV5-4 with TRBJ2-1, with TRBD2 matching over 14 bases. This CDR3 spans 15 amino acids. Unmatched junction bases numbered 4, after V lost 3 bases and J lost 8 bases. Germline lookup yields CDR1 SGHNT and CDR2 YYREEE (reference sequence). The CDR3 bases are TGTGCCAGCAGCTCGGGACTAGCGGGAGAGTATGAGCAGTTCTTC. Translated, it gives CASSSGLAGEYEQFF. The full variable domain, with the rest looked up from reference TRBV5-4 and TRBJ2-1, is ETGVTQSPTHLIKTRGQQVTLRCSSQSGHNTVSWYQQALGQGPQFIFQYYREEENGRGNFPPRFSGLQFPNYSSELNVNALELDDSALYLCASSSGLAGEYEQFFGPGTRLTVL.

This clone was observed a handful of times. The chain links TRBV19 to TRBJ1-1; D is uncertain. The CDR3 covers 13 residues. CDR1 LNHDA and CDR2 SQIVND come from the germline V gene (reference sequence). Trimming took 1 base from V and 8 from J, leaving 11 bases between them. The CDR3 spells CASSIGAGREAFF. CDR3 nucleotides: TGTGCCAGTAGTATAGGGGCAGGCCGGGAAGCTTTCTTT.

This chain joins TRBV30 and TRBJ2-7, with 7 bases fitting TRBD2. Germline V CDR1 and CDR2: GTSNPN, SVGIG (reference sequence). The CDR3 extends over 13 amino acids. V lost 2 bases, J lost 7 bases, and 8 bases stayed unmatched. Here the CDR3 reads CAWSTLAVGEQYF. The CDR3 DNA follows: TGTGCCTGGAGTACCCTAGCGGTCGGAGAGCAGTACTTC.

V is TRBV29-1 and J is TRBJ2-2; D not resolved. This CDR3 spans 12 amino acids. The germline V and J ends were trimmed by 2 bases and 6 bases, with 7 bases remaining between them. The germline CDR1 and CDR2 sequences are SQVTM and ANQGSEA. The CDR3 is CSVEQVSGELFF. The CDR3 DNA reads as TGCAGCGTTGAACAGGTGTCCGGGGAGCTGTTTTTT.

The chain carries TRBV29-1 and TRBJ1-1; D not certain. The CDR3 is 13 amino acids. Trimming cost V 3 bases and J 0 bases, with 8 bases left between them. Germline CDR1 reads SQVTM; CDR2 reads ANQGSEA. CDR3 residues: CSVDGGLNTEAFF. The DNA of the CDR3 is TGCAGCGTTGATGGAGGGTTGAACACTGAAGCTTTCTTT. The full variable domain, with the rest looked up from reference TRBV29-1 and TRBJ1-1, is SAVISQKPSRDICQRGTSLTIQCQVDSQVTMMFWYRQQPGQSLTLIATANQGSEATYESGFVIDKFPISRPNLTFSTLTVSNMSPEDSSIYLCSVDGGLNTEAFFGQGTRLTVV.

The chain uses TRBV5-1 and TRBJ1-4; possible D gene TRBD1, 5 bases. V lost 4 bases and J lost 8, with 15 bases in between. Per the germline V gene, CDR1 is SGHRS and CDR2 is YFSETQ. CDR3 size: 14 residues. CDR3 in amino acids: CASSPNQGREKLFF. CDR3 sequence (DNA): TGCGCCAGCAGCCCCAATCAGGGAAGGGAAAAACTGTTTTTT.

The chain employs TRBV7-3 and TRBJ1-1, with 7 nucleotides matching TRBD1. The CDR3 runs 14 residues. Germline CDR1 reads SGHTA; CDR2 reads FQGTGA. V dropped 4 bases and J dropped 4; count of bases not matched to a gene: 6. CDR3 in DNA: TGTGCCAGCAGCTCCTCAGGGGGGATCACTGAAGCTTTCTTT. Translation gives CASSSSGGITEAFF. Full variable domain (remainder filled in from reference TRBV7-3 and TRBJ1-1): GAGVSQTPSNKVTEKGKYVELRCDPISGHTALYWYRQSLGQGPEFLIYFQGTGAADDSGLPNDRFFAVRPEGSVSTLKIQRTERGDSAVYLCASSSSGGITEAFFGQGTRLTVV.

CDR3 region: CAISDRGQGANSPLHF. DNA of the CDR3: TGTGCCATCAGTGATCGGGGACAGGGTGCTAATTCACCCCTCCACTTT. V is TRBV10-3 and J is TRBJ1-6, with 9 bases lining up with TRBD1. V dropped 3 bases and J dropped 6; count of bases not matched to a gene: 6. The length of the CDR3 is 16 residues. The germline V gene encodes CDR1 ENHRY and CDR2 SYGVKD.

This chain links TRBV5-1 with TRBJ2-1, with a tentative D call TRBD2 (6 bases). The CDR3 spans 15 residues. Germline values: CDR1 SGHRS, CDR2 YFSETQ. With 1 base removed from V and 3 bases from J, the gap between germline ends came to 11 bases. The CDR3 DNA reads TGCGCCAGCAGCTTGACGCCGGGGGACTACAATGAGCAGTTCTTC. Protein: CASSLTPGDYNEQFF.

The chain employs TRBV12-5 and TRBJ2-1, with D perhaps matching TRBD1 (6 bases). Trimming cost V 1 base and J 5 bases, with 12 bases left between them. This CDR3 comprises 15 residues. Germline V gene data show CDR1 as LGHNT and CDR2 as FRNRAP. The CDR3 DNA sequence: TGTGCTAGTGGTTTGGGTTCAGGGGTACACAATGAGCAGTTCTTC. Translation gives CASGLGSGVHNEQFF.

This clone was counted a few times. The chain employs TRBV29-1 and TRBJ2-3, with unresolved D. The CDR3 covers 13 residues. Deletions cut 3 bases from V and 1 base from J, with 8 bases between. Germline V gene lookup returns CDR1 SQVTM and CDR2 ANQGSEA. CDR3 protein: CSVDLPGTDTQYF. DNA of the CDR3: TGCAGCGTTGACCTTCCTGGCACAGATACGCAGTATTTT.

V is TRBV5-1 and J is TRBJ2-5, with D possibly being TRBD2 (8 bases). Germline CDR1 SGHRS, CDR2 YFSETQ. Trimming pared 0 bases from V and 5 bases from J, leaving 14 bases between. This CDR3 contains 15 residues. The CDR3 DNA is TGCGCCAGCAGCTTGGCATTAGCGGGACAGGAGACCCAGTACTTC. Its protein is CASSLALAGQETQYF.

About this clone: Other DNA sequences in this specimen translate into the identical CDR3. This CDR3 reads CASSPPGADTQYF. The DNA for the CDR3 is TGTGCCAGCTCACCACCCGGAGCGGATACGCAGTATTTT. The rearrangement uses TRBV18 and TRBJ2-3; D gene ambiguous. Per germline, CDR1 KGHSH and CDR2 LQKENI. This CDR3 contains 13 residues. Between the trimmed V and J ends, which lost 0 bases and 6 bases, there was a span of 7 bases.

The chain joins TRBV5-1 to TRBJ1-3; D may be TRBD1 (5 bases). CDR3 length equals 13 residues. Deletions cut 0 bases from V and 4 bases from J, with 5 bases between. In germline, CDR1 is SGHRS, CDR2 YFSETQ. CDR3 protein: CASSLDRGNTIYF. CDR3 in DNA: TGCGCCAGCAGCTTGGACAGGGGAAACACCATATATTTT.

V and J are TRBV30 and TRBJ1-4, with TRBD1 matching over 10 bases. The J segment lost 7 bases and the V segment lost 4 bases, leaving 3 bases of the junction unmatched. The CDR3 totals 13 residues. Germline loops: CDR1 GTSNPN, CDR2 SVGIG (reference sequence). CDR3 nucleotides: TGTGCCTGGACGGGACAGGGGTTTGAAAAACTGTTTTTT. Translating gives CAWTGQGFEKLFF.

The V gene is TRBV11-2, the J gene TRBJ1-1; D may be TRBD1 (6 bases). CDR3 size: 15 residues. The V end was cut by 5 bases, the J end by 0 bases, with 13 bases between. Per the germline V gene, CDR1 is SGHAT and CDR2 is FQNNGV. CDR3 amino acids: CASSLRGSVNTEAFF. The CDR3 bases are TGTGCCAGCAGCCTCAGGGGTAGCGTGAACACTGAAGCTTTCTTT.